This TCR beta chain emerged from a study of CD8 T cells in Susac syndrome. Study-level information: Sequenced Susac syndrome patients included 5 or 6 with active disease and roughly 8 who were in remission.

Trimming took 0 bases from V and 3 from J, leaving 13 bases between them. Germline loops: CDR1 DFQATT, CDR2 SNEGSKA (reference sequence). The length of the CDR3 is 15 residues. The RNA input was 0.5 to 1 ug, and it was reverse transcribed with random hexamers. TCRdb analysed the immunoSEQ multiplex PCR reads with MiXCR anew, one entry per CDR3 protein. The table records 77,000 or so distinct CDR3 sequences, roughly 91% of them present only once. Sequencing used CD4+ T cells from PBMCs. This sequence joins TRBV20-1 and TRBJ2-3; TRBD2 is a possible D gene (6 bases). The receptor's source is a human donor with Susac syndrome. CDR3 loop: CSARDRAGFTDTQYF. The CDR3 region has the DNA TGCAGTGCTAGAGATCGGGCGGGGTTTACAGATACGCAGTATTTT.